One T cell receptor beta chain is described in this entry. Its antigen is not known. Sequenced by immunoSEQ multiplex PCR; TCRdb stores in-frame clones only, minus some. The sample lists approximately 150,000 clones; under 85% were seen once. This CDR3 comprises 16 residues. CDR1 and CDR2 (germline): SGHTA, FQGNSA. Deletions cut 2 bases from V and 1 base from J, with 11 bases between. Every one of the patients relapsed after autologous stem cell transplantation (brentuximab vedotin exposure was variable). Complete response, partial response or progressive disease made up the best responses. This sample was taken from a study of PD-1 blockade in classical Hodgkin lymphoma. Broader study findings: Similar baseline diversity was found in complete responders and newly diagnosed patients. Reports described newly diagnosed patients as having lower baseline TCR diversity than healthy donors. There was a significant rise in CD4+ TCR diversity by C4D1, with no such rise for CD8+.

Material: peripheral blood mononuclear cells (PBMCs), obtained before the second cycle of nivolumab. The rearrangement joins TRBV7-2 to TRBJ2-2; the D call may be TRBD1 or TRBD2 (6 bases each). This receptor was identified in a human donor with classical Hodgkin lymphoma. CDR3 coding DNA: TGTGCCAGCAGCTTACGGGGGCAGGTGAACACCGGGGAGCTGTTTTTT. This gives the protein CASSLRGQVNTGELFF.